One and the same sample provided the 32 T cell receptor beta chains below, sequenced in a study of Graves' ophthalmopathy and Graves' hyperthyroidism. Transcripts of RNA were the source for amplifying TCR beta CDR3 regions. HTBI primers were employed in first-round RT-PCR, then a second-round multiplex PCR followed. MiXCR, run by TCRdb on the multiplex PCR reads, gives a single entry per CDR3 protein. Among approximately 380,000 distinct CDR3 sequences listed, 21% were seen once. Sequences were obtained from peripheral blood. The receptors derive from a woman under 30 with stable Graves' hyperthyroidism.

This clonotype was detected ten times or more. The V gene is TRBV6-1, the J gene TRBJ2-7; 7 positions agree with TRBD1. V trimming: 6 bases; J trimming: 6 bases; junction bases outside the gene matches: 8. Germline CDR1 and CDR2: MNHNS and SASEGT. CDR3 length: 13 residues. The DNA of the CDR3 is TGTGCCAGCAGGTCGACAGGGTCGGGCGAGCAGTACTTC. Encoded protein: CASRSTGSGEQYF.

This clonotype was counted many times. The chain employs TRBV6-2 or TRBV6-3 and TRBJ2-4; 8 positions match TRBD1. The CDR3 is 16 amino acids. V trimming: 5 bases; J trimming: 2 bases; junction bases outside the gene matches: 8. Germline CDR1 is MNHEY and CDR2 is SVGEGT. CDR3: CASSPTGGLSKNIQYF. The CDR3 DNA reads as TGTGCCAGCAGTCCCACAGGGGGACTTTCCAAAAACATTCAGTACTTC.

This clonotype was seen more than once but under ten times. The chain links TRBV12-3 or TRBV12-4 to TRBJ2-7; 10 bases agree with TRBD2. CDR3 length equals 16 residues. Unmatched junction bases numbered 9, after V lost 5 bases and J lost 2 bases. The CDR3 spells CASSREGLASPYEQYF. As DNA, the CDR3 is TGTGCCAGCAGTAGAGAGGGACTAGCGTCCCCCTACGAGCAGTACTTC.

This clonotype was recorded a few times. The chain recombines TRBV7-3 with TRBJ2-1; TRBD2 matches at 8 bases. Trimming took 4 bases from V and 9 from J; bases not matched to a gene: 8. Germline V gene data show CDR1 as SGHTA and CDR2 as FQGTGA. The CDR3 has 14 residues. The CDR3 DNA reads TGTGCCAGCAGCTCGGGGGGGGCCAGTGGTGAGCAGTTCTTC. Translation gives CASSSGGASGEQFF.

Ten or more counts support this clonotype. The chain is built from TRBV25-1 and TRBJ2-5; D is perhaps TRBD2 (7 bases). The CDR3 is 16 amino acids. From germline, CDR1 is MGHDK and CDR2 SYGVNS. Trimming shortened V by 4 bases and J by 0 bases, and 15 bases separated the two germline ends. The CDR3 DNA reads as TGTGCCAGCAGTGGGCCGGGGAGGGGGAACCAAGAGACCCAGTACTTC. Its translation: CASSGPGRGNQETQYF.

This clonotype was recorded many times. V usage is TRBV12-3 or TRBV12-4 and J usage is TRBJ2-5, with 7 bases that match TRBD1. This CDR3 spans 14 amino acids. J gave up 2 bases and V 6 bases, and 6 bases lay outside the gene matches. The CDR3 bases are TGTGCCAGCAGCGCCGGGACAGTACAAGAGACCCAGTACTTC. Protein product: CASSAGTVQETQYF.

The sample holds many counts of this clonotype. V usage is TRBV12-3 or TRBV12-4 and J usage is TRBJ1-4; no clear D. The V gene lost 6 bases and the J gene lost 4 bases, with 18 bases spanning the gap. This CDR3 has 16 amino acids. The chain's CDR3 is CASREDWTVDNEKLFF. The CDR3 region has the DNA TGTGCCAGCAGAGAGGACTGGACGGTCGATAATGAAAAACTGTTTTTT.

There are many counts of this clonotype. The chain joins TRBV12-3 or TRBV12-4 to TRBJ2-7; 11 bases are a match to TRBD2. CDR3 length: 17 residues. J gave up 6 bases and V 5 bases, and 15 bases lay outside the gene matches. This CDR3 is CASSHYREALAGVEQYF. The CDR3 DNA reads TGTGCCAGCAGTCACTACAGGGAGGCACTAGCGGGAGTCGAGCAGTACTTC.

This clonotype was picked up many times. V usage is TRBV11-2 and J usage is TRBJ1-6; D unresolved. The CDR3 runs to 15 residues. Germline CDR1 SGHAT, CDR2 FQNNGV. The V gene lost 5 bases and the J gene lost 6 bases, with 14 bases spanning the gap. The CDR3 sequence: CASSLRQWFNSPLHF. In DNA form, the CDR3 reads TGTGCCAGCAGCCTTCGACAATGGTTTAATTCACCCCTCCACTTT.

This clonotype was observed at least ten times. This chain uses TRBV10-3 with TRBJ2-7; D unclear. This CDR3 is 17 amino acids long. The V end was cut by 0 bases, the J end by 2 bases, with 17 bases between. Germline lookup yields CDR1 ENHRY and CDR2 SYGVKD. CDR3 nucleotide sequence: TGTGCCATCAGTGAGTCTAGATTTAGACTCCTAACCTACGAGCAGTACTTC. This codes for CAISESRFRLLTYEQYF.

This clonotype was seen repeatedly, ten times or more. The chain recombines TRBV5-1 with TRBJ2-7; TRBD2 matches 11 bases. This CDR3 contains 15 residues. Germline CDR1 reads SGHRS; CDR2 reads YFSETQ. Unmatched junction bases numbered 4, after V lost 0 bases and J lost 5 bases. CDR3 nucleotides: TGCGCCAGCAGCTTGGTTCTAGCGGGAGGAGACGAGCAGTACTTC. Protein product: CASSLVLAGGDEQYF.

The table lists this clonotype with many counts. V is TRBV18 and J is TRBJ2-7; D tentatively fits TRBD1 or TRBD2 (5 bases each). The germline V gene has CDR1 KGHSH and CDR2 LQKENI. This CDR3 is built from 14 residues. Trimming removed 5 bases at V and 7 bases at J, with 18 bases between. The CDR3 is CASSTGTDAGEQYF. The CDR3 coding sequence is TGTGCCAGCTCAACCGGGACGGACGCAGGAGAGCAGTACTTC.

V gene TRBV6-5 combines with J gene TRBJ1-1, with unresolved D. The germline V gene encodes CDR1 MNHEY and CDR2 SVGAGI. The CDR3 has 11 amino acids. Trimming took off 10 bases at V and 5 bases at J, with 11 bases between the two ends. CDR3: CATGPGTEAFF. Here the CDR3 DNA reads TGTGCCACCGGGCCGGGAACTGAAGCTTTCTTT.

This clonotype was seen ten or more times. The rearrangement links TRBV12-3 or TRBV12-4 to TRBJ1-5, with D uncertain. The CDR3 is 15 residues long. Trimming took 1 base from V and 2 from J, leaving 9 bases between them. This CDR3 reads CASSLGVIGNQPQHF. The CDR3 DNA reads TGTGCCAGCAGTTTAGGGGTTATTGGCAATCAGCCCCAGCATTTT.

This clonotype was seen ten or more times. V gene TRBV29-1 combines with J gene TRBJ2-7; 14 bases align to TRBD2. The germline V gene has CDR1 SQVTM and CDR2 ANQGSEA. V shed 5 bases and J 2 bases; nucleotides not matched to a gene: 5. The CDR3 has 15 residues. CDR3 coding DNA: TGCAGCGTTCAAGGGACTAGCGGGGGCACCTACGAGCAGTACTTC. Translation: CSVQGTSGGTYEQYF.

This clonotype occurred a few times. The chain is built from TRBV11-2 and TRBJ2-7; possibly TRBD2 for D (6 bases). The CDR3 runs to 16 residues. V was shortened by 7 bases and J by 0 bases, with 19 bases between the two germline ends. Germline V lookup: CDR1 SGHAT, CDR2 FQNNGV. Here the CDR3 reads CASTPSGRAPSYEQYF. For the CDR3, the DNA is TGTGCCAGCACCCCAAGCGGGCGAGCCCCCTCCTACGAGCAGTACTTC.

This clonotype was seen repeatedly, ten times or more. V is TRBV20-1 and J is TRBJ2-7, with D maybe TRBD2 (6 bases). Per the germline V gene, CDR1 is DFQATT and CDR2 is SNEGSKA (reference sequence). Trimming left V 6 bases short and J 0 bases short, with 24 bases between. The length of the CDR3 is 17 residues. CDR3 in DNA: TGCAGTGCCAAGACTAGGGTTCCGCCGCGGAACTCCTACGAGCAGTACTTC. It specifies CSAKTRVPPRNSYEQYF.

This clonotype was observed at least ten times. CDR3 DNA: TGCAGTGCTAGAGTCCGGGACATCGACCCCTATGGCTACACCTTC. Its translation is CSARVRDIDPYGYTF. This chain connects TRBV20-1 to TRBJ1-2; D possibly corresponds to TRBD1 (6 bases). CDR3 length: 15 residues. Germline V lookup: CDR1 DFQATT, CDR2 SNEGSKA (reference sequence). The ends were cut back, 1 base at V and 4 bases at J, with 16 bases in the middle.

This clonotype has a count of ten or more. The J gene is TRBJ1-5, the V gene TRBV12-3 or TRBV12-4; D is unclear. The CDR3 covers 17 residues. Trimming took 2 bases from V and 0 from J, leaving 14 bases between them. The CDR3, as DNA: TGTGCCAGCAGTTTATGCGGGTCTCCCCGTAGCAATCAGCCCCAGCATTTT. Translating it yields CASSLCGSPRSNQPQHF.

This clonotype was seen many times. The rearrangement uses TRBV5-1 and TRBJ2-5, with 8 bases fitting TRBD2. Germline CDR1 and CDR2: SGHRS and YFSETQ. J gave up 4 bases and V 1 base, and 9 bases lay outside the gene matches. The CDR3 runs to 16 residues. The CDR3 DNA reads TGCGCCAGCAGCTTGAGGAGCGGGAGTGTGGGAGAGACCCAGTACTTC. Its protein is CASSLRSGSVGETQYF. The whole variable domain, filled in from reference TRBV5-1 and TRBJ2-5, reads KAGVTQTPRYLIKTRGQQVTLSCSPISGHRSVSWYQQTPGQGLQFLFEYFSETQRNKGNFPGRFSGRQFSNSRSEMNVSTLELGDSALYLCASSLRSGSVGETQYFGPGTRLLVL.

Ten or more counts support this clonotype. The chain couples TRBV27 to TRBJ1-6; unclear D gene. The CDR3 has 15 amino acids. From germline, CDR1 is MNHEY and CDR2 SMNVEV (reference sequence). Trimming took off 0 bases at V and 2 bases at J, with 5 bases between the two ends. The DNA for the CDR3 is TGTGCCAGCAGTTTATCAGGGCCCTATAATTCACCCCTCCACTTT. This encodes CASSLSGPYNSPLHF.

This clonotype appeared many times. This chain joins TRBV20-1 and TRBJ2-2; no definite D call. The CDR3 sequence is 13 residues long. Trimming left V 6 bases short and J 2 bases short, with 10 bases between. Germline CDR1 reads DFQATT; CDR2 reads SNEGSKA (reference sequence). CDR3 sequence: CSAANRNTGELFF. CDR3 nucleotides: TGCAGTGCGGCCAACAGAAACACCGGGGAGCTGTTTTTT.

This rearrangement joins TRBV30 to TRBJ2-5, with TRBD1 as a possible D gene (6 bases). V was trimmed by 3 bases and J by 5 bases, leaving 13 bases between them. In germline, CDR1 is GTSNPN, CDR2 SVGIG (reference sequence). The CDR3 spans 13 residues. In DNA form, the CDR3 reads TGTGCCTGGAGCGCACAGGGTTTTGAGACCCAGTACTTC. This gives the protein CAWSAQGFETQYF.

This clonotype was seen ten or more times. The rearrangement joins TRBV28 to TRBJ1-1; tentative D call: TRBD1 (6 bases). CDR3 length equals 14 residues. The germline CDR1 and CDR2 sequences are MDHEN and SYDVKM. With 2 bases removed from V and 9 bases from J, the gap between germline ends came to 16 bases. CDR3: CASSLSQDREKAFF. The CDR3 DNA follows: TGTGCCAGCAGTTTAAGTCAGGACAGAGAGAAAGCTTTCTTT.

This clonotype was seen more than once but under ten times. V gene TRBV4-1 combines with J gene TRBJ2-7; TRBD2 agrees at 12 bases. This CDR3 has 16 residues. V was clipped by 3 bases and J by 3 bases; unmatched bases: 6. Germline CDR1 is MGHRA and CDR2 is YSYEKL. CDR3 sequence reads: CASSQDRLAGVYEQYF. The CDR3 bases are TGCGCCAGCAGCCAGGACCGACTAGCGGGAGTCTACGAGCAGTACTTC.

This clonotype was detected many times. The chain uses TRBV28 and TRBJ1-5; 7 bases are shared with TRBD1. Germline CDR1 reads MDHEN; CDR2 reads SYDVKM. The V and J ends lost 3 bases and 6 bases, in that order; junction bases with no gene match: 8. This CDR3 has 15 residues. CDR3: CASSFRGRFTQPQHF. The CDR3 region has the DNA TGTGCCAGCAGTTTTAGGGGGCGGTTTACTCAGCCCCAGCATTTT.

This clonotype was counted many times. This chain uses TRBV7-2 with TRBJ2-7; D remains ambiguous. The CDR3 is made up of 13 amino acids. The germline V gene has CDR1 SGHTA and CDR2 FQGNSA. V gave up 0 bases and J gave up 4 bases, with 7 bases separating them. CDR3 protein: CASSLAFGYEQYF. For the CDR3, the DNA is TGTGCCAGCAGCTTAGCGTTCGGTTACGAGCAGTACTTC.

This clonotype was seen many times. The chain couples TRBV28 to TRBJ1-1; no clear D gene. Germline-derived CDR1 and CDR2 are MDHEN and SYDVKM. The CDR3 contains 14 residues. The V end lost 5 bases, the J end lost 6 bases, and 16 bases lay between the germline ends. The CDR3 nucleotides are TGTGCCAGCAGTCCGCCCCCCTCTCCCCCTGAAGCTTTCTTT. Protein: CASSPPPSPPEAFF.

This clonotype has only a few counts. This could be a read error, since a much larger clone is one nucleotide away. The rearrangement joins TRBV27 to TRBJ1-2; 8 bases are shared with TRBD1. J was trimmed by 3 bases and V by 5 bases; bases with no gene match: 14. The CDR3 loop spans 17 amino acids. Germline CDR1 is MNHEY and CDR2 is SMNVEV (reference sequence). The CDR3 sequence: CASSDSPSGGAYYGYTF. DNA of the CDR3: TGTGCCAGCAGTGATTCTCCCTCAGGGGGCGCTTACTATGGCTACACCTTC.

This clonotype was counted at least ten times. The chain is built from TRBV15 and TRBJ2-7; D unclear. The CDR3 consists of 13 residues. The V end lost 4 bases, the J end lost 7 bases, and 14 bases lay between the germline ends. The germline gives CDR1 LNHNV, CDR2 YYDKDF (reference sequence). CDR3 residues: CATSTRRNGEQYF. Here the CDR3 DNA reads TGTGCCACCAGCACTCGACGGAATGGAGAGCAGTACTTC.

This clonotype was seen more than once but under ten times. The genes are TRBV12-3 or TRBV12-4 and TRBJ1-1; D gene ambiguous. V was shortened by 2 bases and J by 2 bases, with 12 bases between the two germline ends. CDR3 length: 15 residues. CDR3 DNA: TGTGCCAGCAGTTTATCCGACGGAGGAAACACTGAAGCTTTCTTT. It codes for CASSLSDGGNTEAFF.

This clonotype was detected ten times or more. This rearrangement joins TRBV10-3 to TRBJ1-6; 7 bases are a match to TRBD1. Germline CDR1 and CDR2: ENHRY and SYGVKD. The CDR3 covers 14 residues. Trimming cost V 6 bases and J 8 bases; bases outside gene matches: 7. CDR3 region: CAISADRVYSPLHF. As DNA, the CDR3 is TGTGCCATCAGCGCTGACAGGGTGTATTCACCCCTCCACTTT.